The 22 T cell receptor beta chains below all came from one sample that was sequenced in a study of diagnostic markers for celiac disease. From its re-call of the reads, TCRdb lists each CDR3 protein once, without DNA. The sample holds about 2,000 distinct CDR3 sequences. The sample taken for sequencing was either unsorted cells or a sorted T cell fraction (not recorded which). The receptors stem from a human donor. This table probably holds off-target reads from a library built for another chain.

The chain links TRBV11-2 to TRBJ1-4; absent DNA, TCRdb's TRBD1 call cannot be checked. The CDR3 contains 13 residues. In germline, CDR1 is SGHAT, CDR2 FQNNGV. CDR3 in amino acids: CASSGQYNEKLFF.

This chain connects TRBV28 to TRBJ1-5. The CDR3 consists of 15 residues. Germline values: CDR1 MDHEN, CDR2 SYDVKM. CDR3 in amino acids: CASSSNTLSNQPQHF.

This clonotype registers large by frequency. The CDR3 sequence: CASSFSGTGVGTEAFF. The genes are TRBV7-2 and TRBJ1-1; absent DNA, TCRdb's TRBD1 call cannot be checked. This CDR3 is built from 16 residues. The V gene's germline CDR1 is SGHTA and CDR2 FQGNSA.

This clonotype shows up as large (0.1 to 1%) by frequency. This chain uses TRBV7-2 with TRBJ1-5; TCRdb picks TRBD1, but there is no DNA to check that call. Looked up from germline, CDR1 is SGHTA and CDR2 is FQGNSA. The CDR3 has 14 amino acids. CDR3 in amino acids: CASSLSNGGEPQHF.

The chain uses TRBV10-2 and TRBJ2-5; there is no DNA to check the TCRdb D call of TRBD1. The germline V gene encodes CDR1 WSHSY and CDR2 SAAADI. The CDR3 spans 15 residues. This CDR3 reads CASSEDRVAQETQYF.

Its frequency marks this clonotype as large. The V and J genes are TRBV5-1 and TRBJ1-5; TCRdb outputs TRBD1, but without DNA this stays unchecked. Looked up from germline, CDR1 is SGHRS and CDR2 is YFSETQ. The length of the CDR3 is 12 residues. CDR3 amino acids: CASDTGWQPQHF.

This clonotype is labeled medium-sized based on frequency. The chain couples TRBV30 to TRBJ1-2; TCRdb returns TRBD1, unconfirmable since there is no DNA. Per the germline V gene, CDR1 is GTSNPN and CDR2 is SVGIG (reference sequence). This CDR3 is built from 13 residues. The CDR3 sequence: CAWVPKGSDGYTF.

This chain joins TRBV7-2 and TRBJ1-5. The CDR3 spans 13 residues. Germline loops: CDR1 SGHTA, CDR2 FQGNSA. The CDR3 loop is CASSLESNQPQHF.

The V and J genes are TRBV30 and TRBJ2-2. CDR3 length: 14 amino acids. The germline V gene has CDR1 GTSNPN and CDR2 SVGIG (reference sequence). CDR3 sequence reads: CAWSVILQTGELFF.

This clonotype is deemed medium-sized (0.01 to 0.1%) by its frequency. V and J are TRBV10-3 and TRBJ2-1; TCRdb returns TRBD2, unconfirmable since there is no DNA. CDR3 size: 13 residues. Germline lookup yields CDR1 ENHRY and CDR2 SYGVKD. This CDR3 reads CAISESRTGEQFF.

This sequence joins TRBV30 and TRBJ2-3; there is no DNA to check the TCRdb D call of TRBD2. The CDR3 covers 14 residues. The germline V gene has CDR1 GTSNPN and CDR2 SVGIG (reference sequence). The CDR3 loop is CAWSKGSGADTQYF.

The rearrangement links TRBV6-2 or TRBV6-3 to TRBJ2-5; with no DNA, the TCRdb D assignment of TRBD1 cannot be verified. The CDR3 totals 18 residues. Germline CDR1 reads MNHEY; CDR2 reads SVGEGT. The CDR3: CASSYLFGQGGGQETQYF.

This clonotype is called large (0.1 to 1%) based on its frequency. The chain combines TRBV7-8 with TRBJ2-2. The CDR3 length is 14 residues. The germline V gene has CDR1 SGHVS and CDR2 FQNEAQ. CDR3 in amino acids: CASLKQDDAGELFF.

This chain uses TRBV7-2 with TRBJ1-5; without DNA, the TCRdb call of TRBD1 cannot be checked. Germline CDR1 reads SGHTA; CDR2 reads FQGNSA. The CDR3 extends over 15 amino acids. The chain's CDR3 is CASSTGQGLYQPQHF.

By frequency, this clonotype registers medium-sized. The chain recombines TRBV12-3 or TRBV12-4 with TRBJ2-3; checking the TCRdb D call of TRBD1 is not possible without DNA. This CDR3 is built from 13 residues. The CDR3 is CASSFQGSDTQYF.

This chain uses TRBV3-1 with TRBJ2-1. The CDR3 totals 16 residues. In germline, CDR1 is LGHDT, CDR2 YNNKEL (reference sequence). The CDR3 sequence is CASSQESQSSYNEQFF.

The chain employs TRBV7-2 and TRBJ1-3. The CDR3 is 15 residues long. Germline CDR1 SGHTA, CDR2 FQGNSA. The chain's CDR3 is CASSRDYTLGNTIYF.

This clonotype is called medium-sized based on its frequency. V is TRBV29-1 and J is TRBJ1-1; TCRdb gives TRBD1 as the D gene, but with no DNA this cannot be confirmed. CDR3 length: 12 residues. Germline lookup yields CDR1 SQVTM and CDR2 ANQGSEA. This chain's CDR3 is CSVDLNRVEAFF.

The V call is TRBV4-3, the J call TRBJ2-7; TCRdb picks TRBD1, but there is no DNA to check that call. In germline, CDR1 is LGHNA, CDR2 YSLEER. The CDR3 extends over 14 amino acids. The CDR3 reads CASSQDRGHYEQYF.

CDR3 sequence reads: CAIGRGGGAPEQFF. This chain uses TRBV10-3 with TRBJ2-1; the TRBD2 assignment by TCRdb is unverifiable without DNA. Germline CDR1 is ENHRY and CDR2 is SYGVKD. This CDR3 is 14 amino acids long.

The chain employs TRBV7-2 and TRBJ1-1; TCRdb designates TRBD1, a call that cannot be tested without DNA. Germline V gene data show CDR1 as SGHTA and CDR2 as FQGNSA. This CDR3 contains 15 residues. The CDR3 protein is CASSAGDRRNTEAFF.

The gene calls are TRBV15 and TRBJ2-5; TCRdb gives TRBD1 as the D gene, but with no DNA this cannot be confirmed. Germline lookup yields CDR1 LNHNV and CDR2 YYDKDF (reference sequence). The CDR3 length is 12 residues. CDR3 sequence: CATSWTEETQYF.